This T cell receptor (beta chain) was found in a study of early T cells in non-severe SARS-CoV-2 infection. Study findings and constraints: Sequences matched to VDJdb favored anti-spike CD8 responses, while private and CD4 specificities were missed.

Researchers attached unique molecular identifiers to individual cDNA molecules. MiXCR, applied by TCRdb to the 5' RACE reads, yields one record per CDR3 protein. The sample lists some 80,000 distinct CDR3 sequences, 8.5% to 12% seen once, with around 8% in the top ten. To note about this clonotype: What it binds is not known.

The CDR3 is 16 residues long. Per germline, CDR1 MDHEN and CDR2 SYDVKM. V lost 6 bases and J 1 base, leaving 17 bases between the germline ends. The chain uses TRBV28 and TRBJ2-3, with a weak D call TRBD2 (6 bases). The sample here was whole blood, taken at baseline. This sequence was found in an adult who was a healthcare worker with PCR-confirmed SARS-CoV-2 infection or an uninfected control (not recorded which). CDR3 in amino acids: CASRPRGRHGTDTQYF. The CDR3 coding sequence is TGTGCCAGCAGACCGCGGGGACGACATGGCACAGATACGCAGTATTTT.